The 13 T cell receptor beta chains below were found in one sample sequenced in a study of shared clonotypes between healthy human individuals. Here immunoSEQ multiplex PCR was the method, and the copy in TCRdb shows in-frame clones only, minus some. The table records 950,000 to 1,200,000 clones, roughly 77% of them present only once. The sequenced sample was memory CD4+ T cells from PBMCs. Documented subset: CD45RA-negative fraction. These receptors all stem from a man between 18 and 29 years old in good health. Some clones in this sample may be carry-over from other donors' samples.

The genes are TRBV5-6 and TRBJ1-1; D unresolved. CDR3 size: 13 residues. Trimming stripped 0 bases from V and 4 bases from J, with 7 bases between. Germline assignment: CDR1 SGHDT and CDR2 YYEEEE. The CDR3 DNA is TGTGCCAGCAGCTTGGGCAGCCGCACTGAAGCTTTCTTT. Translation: CASSLGSRTEAFF.

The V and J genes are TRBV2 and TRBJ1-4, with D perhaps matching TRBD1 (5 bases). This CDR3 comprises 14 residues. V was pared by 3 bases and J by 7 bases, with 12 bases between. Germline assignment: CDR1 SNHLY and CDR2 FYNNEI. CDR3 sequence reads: CASSEGDGLEKLFF. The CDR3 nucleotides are TGTGCCAGCAGTGAGGGGGACGGACTTGAAAAACTGTTTTTT.

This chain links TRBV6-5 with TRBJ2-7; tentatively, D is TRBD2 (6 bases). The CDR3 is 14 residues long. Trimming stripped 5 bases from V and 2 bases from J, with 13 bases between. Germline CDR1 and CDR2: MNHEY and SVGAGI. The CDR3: CASSNALAPYEQYF. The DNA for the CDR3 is TGTGCCAGCAGTAACGCGCTAGCGCCCTACGAGCAGTACTTC.

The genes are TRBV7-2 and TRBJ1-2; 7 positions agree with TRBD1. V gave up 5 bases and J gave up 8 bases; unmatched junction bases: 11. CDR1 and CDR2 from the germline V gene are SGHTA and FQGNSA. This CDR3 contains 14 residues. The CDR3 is CASSLGQAWGGYTF. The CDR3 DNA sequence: TGTGCCAGCAGCCTCGGACAGGCCTGGGGGGGCTACACCTTC. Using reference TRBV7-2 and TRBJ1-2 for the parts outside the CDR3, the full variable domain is GAGVSQSPSNKVTEKGKDVELRCDPISGHTALYWYRQSLGQGLEFLIYFQGNSAPDKSGLPSDRFSAERTGGSVSTLTIQRTQQEDSAVYLCASSLGQAWGGYTFGSGTRLTVV.

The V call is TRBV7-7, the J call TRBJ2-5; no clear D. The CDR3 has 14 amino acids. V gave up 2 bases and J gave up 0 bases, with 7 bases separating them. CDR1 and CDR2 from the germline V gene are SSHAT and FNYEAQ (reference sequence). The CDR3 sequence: CASSLFGYQETQYF. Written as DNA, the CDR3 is TGTGCCAGCAGCTTATTTGGGTACCAAGAGACCCAGTACTTC.

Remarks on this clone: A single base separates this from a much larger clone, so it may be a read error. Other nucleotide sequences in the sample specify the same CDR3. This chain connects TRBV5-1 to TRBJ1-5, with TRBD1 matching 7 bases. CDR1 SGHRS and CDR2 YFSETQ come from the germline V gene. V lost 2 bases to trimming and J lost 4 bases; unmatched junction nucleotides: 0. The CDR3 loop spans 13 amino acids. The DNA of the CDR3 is TGCGCCAGCAGCTTACAGGGGAATCAGCCCCAGCATTTT. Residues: CASSLQGNQPQHF.

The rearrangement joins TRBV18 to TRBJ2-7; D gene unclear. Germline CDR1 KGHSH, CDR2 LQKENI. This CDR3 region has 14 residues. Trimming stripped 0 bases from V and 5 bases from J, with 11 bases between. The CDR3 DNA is TGTGCCAGCTCACCACCGAAGGGTTTCAACGAGCAGTACTTC. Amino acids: CASSPPKGFNEQYF.

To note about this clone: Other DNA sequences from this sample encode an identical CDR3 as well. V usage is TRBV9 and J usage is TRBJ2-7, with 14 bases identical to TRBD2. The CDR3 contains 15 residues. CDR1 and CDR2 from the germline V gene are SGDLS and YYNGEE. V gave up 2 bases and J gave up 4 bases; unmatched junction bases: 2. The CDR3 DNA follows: TGTGCCAGCAGCGTCGGACTAGCGGGAGGATACGAGCAGTACTTC. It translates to CASSVGLAGGYEQYF.

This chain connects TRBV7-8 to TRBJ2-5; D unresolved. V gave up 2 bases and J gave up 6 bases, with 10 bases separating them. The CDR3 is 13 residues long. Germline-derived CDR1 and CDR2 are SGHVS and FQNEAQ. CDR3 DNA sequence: TGTGCCAGCAGCTTACAACTGACGCAGACCCAGTACTTC. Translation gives CASSLQLTQTQYF.

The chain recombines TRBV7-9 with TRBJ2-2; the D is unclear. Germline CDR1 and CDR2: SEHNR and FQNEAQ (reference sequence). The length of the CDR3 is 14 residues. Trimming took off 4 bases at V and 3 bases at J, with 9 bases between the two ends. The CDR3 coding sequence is TGTGCCAGCAGCTCCTACAGTGACACCGGGGAGCTGTTTTTT. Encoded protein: CASSSYSDTGELFF. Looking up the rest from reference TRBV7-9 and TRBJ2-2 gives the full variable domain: DTGVSQNPRHKITKRGQNVTFRCDPISEHNRLYWYRQTLGQGPEFLTYFQNEAQLEKSRLLSDRFSAERPKGSFSTLEIQRTEQGDSAMYLCASSSYSDTGELFFGEGSRLTVL.

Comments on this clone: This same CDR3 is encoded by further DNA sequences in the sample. The CDR3 loop reads CASSPPAGRNYGYTF. In nucleotides, the CDR3 is TGTGCCAGCTCACCACCGGCGGGGCGCAACTATGGCTACACCTTC. The chain employs TRBV18 and TRBJ1-2; TRBD1 might be the D (5 bases). V lost 0 bases and J 2 bases, leaving 10 bases between the germline ends. CDR3 size: 15 residues. Germline lookup yields CDR1 KGHSH and CDR2 LQKENI.

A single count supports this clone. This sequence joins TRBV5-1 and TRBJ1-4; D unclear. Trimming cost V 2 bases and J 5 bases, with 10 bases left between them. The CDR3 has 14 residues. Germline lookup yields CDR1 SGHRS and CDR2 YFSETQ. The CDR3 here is CASSLGGWNEKLFF. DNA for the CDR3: TGCGCCAGCAGCTTAGGCGGGTGGAATGAAAAACTGTTTTTT.

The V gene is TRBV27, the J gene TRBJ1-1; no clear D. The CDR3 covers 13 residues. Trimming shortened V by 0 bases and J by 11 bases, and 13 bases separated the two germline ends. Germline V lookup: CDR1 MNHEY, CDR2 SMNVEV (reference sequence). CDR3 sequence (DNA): TGTGCCAGCAGTTTATCGTGGAGGGATGGGGCTTTCTTT. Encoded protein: CASSLSWRDGAFF.